A selection of T cell receptor beta chains follows, all from one sample in a study of long-term antiretroviral therapy in people with HIV. Clones were sequenced by immunoSEQ multiplex PCR, and TCRdb holds only the in-frame ones, with some missing. The sample includes around 13,000 clones, about nine tenths of them seen just once. The source material was unsorted PBMCs, sampled 2.1 years after starting antiretroviral therapy. These receptors all stem from a woman between 40 and 50 years old with HIV. Both conserved end residues are part of each CDR3. Fields, in order: V gene, D gene, J gene, clone size, CDR3 DNA, CDR3 protein. A D gene is named only where the DNA matches it firmly. Size tells how often a clone was seen (once, few, many) or the class of an expanded clone, and some rows leave it out.

TRBV27	.	TRBJ1-2	.	TGTGCCAGCAGTTTATCTACCGCCCGATCTTATGGCTACACCTTC	CASSLSTARSYGYTF
TRBV18	TRBD2	TRBJ2-1	.	TGTGCCAGCTCACCAACGCAGGGTACTAGCGGGGCTGAGCAGTTCTTC	CASSPTQGTSGAEQFF
TRBV19	TRBD2	TRBJ2-1	.	TGTGCCAGTAGTAGAAGCGGGGGGGCCTACAATGAGCAGTTCTTC	CASSRSGGAYNEQFF
TRBV7-2	.	TRBJ1-2	.	TGTGCCAGCAGCCCGTCGGGGGATAATGGCTACACCTTC	CASSPSGDNGYTF
TRBV9	TRBD1	TRBJ2-7	.	TGTGCCAGCAGCGTAGCCCCACAGGGGAAGTACGAGCAGTACTTC	CASSVAPQGKYEQYF
TRBV29-1	.	TRBJ1-1	.	TGCAGCGTTGAAGGCGTCGGGGGGCTGAACACTGAAGCTTTCTTT	CSVEGVGGLNTEAFF
TRBV9	.	TRBJ2-3	.	TGTGCCAGCAGCGTAGATGTTCTGGCTACGGGCAGGAGGAGCACAGATACGCAGTATTTT	CASSVDVLATGRRSTDTQYF
TRBV6-5	TRBD1	TRBJ1-2	.	TGTGCCAGCAGCTTACAGGGGGCTGGAGGCTATGGCTACACCTTC	CASSLQGAGGYGYTF
TRBV30	.	TRBJ1-2	.	TGTGCCTGGGATTTTAGGGGCCGAACCCCCCATGGCTACACCTTC	CAWDFRGRTPHGYTF
TRBV6-5	.	TRBJ1-6	.	TGTGCCAGCAGAGCTCCGGGTCAGGAAAATTCACCCCTCCACTTT	CASRAPGQENSPLHF
TRBV18	.	TRBJ2-7	.	TGTGCCAGCTCACCAAGGGCCGGGGCCTCCTACGAGCAGTACTTC	CASSPRAGASYEQYF
TRBV2	.	TRBJ2-7	.	TGTGCCAGCAGTCCCTCGGGGGCGCGTAACGAGCAGTACTTC	CASSPSGARNEQYF
TRBV7-9	TRBD1	TRBJ2-7	few	TGTGCCAGCAGCTTTCGGACAGGGGTGCATTACGAGCAGTACTTC	CASSFRTGVHYEQYF
TRBV30	.	TRBJ1-2	.	TGTGCCTGGGCGGGACCTGGCTACACCTTC	CAWAGPGYTF
TRBV6-5	.	TRBJ2-3	.	TGTGCCAGCAGTTACTCTGGCCAGTACACAGATACGCAGTATTTT	CASSYSGQYTDTQYF
TRBV20-1	.	TRBJ1-2	.	TGCAGTGCTAGACTCTATGGCTACACCTTC	CSARLYGYTF
TRBV2	.	TRBJ1-2	few	TGTGCCAGCAGTGAATCGTCAGGGAGTGGCTACACCTTC	CASSESSGSGYTF
TRBV30	.	TRBJ2-7	.	TGTGCCTGGAGCCTTGGGGCGGAAGACTACGAGCAGTACTTC	CAWSLGAEDYEQYF
TRBV4-3	.	TRBJ1-1	few	TGCGCCAGCAGCGACGTAGCGAACACTGAAGCTTTCTTT	CASSDVANTEAFF
TRBV6-5	.	TRBJ1-3	.	TGTGCCAGCAGTTACTCCCCCGACTCTGGAAACACCATATATTTT	CASSYSPDSGNTIYF
TRBV19	.	TRBJ1-3	.	TGTGCCAGTAGTAACCCGAGGGAGGCAATCTCTGGAAACACCATATATTTT	CASSNPREAISGNTIYF
TRBV9	TRBD1	TRBJ2-4	.	TGTGCCAGCAGCGCGATCGGGGACAGGGGAAGAGGAAACATTCAGTACTTC	CASSAIGDRGRGNIQYF
TRBV27	.	TRBJ1-1	.	TGTGCCACCAAGAGATCAAGGAACACTGAAGCTTTCTTT	CATKRSRNTEAFF
TRBV11-2	.	TRBJ2-7	.	TGTGCCAGCAGCTACACCGACGGAACCTACGAGCAGTACTTC	CASSYTDGTYEQYF
TRBV27	.	TRBJ1-2	.	TGTGCCAGCAGTTCAACAGATAACTATGGCTACACCTTC	CASSSTDNYGYTF
TRBV7-2	TRBD2	TRBJ2-3	.	TGTGCCAGCGGTCGGGAGCGGGGGAACACAGATACGCAGTATTTT	CASGRERGNTDTQYF
TRBV6-6	.	TRBJ1-4	.	TGTGCCAGCAGTCCCGGTGAGGCCTGGGAAAAACTGTTTTTT	CASSPGEAWEKLFF
TRBV19	TRBD1	TRBJ2-7	once	TGTGCCAGTAGTATAGGAGTGGGACAGGGGCTTGTCGAGCAGTACTTC	CASSIGVGQGLVEQYF
TRBV7-2	TRBD2	TRBJ2-7	.	TGTGCCAGCAGCCTCTTGGGCGGGGGGGCAAATTGGGTCTACGAGCAGTACTTC	CASSLLGGGANWVYEQYF
TRBV6-5	TRBD1	TRBJ1-3	.	TGTGCCAGCAGTTCCGACAGGGCTGGAAACACCATATATTTT	CASSSDRAGNTIYF
TRBV19	TRBD1	TRBJ1-3	few	TGTGCCAGTAGGCCACAGGGGGGAACTGGAAACACCATATATTTT	CASRPQGGTGNTIYF
TRBV7-2	.	TRBJ1-1	.	TGTGCCAGCAGACGGGACATCCAGGACGGCACTGAAGCTTTCTTT	CASRRDIQDGTEAFF
TRBV27	.	TRBJ1-2	.	TGTGCCAGCAGCCCGGACGGTGAGACCTATGGCTACACCTTC	CASSPDGETYGYTF
TRBV28	TRBD1	TRBJ2-7	.	TGTGCCAGCAGTTTACCGACAGGGGGATTCAACGAGCAGTACTTC	CASSLPTGGFNEQYF
TRBV29-1	TRBD2	TRBJ2-5	.	TGCAGCGTTTCTAGCGGGGGGTCCTTCGGAGAGACCCAGTACTTC	CSVSSGGSFGETQYF
TRBV2	TRBD1	TRBJ2-7	.	TGTGCCAGCAGTGAAGCGCCGAGGACAGGTCGTTACCACGAGCAGTACTTC	CASSEAPRTGRYHEQYF
TRBV30	.	TRBJ2-2	once	TGTGCCTGGAGTAGGGGTTTGGACACCGGGGAGCTGTTTTTT	CAWSRGLDTGELFF
TRBV13	TRBD1	TRBJ1-4	once	TGTGCCAGCAGAGGGACAGGAGAACATAATGAAAAACTGTTTTTT	CASRGTGEHNEKLFF
TRBV2	.	TRBJ2-7	.	TGTGCCAGCAGGGCAGGGGATCTCAACTACGAGCAGTACTTC	CASRAGDLNYEQYF
TRBV6-6	.	TRBJ2-3	.	TGTGCCAGCAACCAAAGGGAGGAAGATACGCAGTATTTT	CASNQREEDTQYF
TRBV5-4	TRBD1	TRBJ1-1	once	TGTGCCAGCAGCTTCGAGGGACAGCAAGCTTTCTTT	CASSFEGQQAFF
TRBV7-9	.	TRBJ2-1	.	TGTGCCAGCAGCTACGGAATGCAGGCTCAGTTCTTC	CASSYGMQAQFF
TRBV7-2	.	TRBJ2-1	.	TGTGCCAGCAGCTTAGTGTCCACTCTAGATGAGCAGTTCTTC	CASSLVSTLDEQFF
TRBV4-1	.	TRBJ1-4	.	TGCGCCAGCAGCCAGTGGGGGACCTCAACTAATGAAAAACTGTTTTTT	CASSQWGTSTNEKLFF
TRBV4-1	.	TRBJ1-4	.	TGCGCCAGCAGCGATACAGGTTATAATGAAAAACTGTTTTTT	CASSDTGYNEKLFF
TRBV10-3	TRBD1	TRBJ1-2	.	TGTGCCATCAGTGAGTCGTGGACAGGGGGCTATGGCTACACCTTC	CAISESWTGGYGYTF
TRBV7-2	TRBD1	TRBJ1-4	.	TGTGCCAGCAGCTTGGTGGGACAGCCAACTAATGAAAAACTGTTTTTT	CASSLVGQPTNEKLFF
TRBV7-9	TRBD1	TRBJ1-2	.	TGTGCCAGCAATGGGGACAGGGGCCATGGCACCTTC	CASNGDRGHGTF
TRBV6-6	.	TRBJ1-3	.	TGTGCCAGCAGCACCGGGACGGTTGGAAACACCATATATTTT	CASSTGTVGNTIYF
TRBV7-6	.	TRBJ1-1	.	TGTGCCAGCAGCTCCGGGACGAACACTGAAGCTTTCTTT	CASSSGTNTEAFF
TRBV29-1	TRBD1	TRBJ1-2	.	TGCAGCGACGGAAGACAGGGGGGTTCTGGCTACACCTTC	CSDGRQGGSGYTF
TRBV7-8	.	TRBJ2-2	.	TGTGCCAGCAGCTTATTAGGGGGAGGTAACACCGGGGAGCTGTTTTTT	CASSLLGGGNTGELFF
TRBV7-2	.	TRBJ2-2	.	TGTGCCAGCAGCCCCTTCAACACCGGGGAGCTGTTTTTT	CASSPFNTGELFF
TRBV9	.	TRBJ1-2	.	TGTGCCAGCAGCCCCCAGGGAGGGGCTAACTATGGCTACACCTTC	CASSPQGGANYGYTF
TRBV11-2	TRBD2	TRBJ2-1	.	TGTGCCAGCAGCCCTCTCCAGGGACTAGCGGGGGGTAATGAGCAGTTCTTC	CASSPLQGLAGGNEQFF